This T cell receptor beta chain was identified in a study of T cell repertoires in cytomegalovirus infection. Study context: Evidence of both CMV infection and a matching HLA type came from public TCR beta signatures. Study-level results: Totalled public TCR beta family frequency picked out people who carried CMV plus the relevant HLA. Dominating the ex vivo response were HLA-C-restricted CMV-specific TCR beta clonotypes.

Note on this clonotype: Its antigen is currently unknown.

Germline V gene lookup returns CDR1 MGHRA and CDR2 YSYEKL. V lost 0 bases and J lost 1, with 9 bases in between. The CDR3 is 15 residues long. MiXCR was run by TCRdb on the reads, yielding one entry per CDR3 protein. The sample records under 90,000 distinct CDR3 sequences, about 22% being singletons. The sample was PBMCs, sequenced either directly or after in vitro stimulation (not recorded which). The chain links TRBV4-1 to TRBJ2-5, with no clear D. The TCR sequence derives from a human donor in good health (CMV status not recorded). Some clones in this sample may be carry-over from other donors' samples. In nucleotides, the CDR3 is TGCGCCAGCAGCCAAGATCTGGGCTTCCAAGAGACCCAGTACTTC. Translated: CASSQDLGFQETQYF.